Listed here are 2 T cell receptor beta chains from one sample, sequenced in a study of cytomegalovirus exposure and HLA in healthy donors (dated 2017 in TCRdb). The method behind the library was the immunoSEQ multiplex PCR assay. TCRdb mirrors the immuneACCESS table, restricted to in-frame sequences. Some clones are absent from its copies; in checked studies, under half trace to an unresolved V gene, and the reason for the others is unknown. The sample yields roughly 200,000 clones; approximately 86% were counted once. The ten largest clonotypes hold approximately 7% of the sample. Sequences were obtained from PBMCs. The receptors come from a man under 40 in good health and CMV-seropositive.

The chain recombines TRBV6-5 with TRBJ1-2, with TRBD1 matching 7 bases. The CDR3 runs 14 residues. From germline, CDR1 is MNHEY and CDR2 SVGAGI. With 6 bases clipped from V and 4 bases from J, the junction kept 8 bases outside the gene matches. The CDR3 loop is CASSRQGGGYGYTF. CDR3 bases: TGTGCCAGCAGCCGACAGGGTGGTGGCTATGGCTACACCTTC.

The rearrangement links TRBV2 to TRBJ1-4; 9 bases line up with TRBD1. The germline gives CDR1 SNHLY, CDR2 FYNNEI. The V segment lost 5 bases and the J segment 8 bases; nucleotides outside the gene matches: 9. The CDR3 runs 15 residues. CDR3 residues: CASSLSGGTGEKLFF. The CDR3 bases are TGTGCCAGCAGTTTGTCTGGGGGGACAGGGGAAAAACTGTTTTTT. The whole variable domain, filled in from reference TRBV2 and TRBJ1-4, reads EPEVTQTPSHQVTQMGQEVILRCVPISNHLYFYWYRQILGQKVEFLVSFYNNEISEKSEIFDDQFSVERPDGSNFTLKIRSTKLEDSAMYFCASSLSGGTGEKLFFGSGTQLSVL.